Listed below are T cell receptor beta chains from one sample, sequenced in a study of blood T cell repertoires in COVID-19. Assay used: immunoSEQ multiplex PCR; TCRdb lists only in-frame clones, some missing. The table includes over 150,000 clones, roughly nine tenths detected once. Sequencing was carried out using PBMCs or T cells enriched from blood (not recorded which). These receptor sequences come from a woman in her 30s who had recovered from COVID-19. Each CDR3 is given with its conserved first and last residue. A D gene is named only where the DNA matches it firmly. Clone sizes are given selectively: once, few, many, or a class where the clone is expanded.

TRBV19	TRBD1	TRBJ1-2	-	TGTGCCAGTAGTCCCCGGGCAGGGGGCGCGCTGGTCTATGGCTACACCTTC	CASSPRAGGALVYGYTF
TRBV12-3/TRBV12-4	-	TRBJ2-2	once	TGTGCCAGCAGCTATTTAATCGACGGGGAGCTGTTTTTT	CASSYLIDGELFF
TRBV29-1	-	TRBJ2-3	-	TGCAGCGTTGTGTCGGGAGACTACTACACAGATACGCAGTATTTT	CSVVSGDYYTDTQYF
TRBV19	-	TRBJ1-3	-	TGTGCCAGTAGTTATTATCAGGGCGGCTTAGGAAACACCATATATTTT	CASSYYQGGLGNTIYF
TRBV11-2	-	TRBJ2-3	-	TGTGCCAGCTGCCGGCCCGGGGAGTGCACAGATACGCAGTATTTT	CASCRPGECTDTQYF
TRBV7-9	TRBD1	TRBJ2-1	-	TGTGCCAGCAGCTTAGGCACAGGGGGCCTTAGGGATGAGCAGTTCTTC	CASSLGTGGLRDEQFF
TRBV6-2/TRBV6-3	-	TRBJ1-5	-	TGTGCCAGCAGCCTTCCCGTTTCGGGCAATCAGCCCCAGCATTTT	CASSLPVSGNQPQHF
TRBV6-2/TRBV6-3	-	TRBJ1-5	-	TGTGCCAGCAGTTACTCGAGGAATTTGCGGCAGCCCCAGCATTTT	CASSYSRNLRQPQHF
TRBV18	-	TRBJ2-5	-	TGTGCCAGCTCAGGCAGACAAGAGACCCAGTACTTC	CASSGRQETQYF
TRBV3-1/TRBV3-2	TRBD1	TRBJ1-4	once	TGTGCCAGCAGCCAAGAAGGGACAGGGGGAGAAAAACTGTTTTTT	CASSQEGTGGEKLFF
TRBV7-3	TRBD1	TRBJ2-7	-	TGTGCCAGCAGCTTGGGGACAGGGGGCGAGCAGTACTTC	CASSLGTGGEQYF
TRBV5-1	TRBD1	TRBJ1-1	-	TGCGCCAGCAGCCTTGCCGGGACAGAAAACACTGAAGCTTTCTTT	CASSLAGTENTEAFF
TRBV5-1	TRBD1	TRBJ2-1	once	TGCGCCAGCAGCTCGCTATGGACAGGGGACGTGAATGAGCAGTTCTTC	CASSSLWTGDVNEQFF
TRBV4-2	-	TRBJ1-6	-	TGTGCCAGCAGCCAAGATCCTGGGACGGGGGTGGACACCTCCCATTCACCCCTCCACTTT	CASSQDPGTGVDTSHSPLHF
TRBV9	TRBD1	TRBJ1-4	-	TGTGCCAGCAGCGTTGGACAGGGAAGGGTCGAGAGGGAAAAACTGTTTTTT	CASSVGQGRVEREKLFF
TRBV6-6	TRBD1	TRBJ2-7	-	TGTGCCAGCAGTTCCATCTCAGGGGGCGAGCAGTACTTC	CASSSISGGEQYF
TRBV11-3	-	TRBJ2-1	-	TGTGCCAGCAGGGGCGAGGGGGTGCAGTTCTTC	CASRGEGVQFF
TRBV16	-	TRBJ1-1	-	TGTGCCAGCAGCCACCCAGGGTTTGAAGCTTTCTTT	CASSHPGFEAFF
TRBV6-6	-	TRBJ1-1	-	TGTGCCAGCAGTTGGGACAAAAACACTGAAGCTTTCTTT	CASSWDKNTEAFF
TRBV20-1	TRBD2	TRBJ2-5	-	TGCAGTGCTAGTCAGCGCGGGGGGGGAGAAGAGACCCAGTACTTC	CSASQRGGGEETQYF
TRBV13	-	TRBJ1-4	-	TGTGCCAGCAGCTTAGGCGGGGGAGCTGAAAAACTGTTTTTT	CASSLGGGAEKLFF
TRBV7-2	-	TRBJ1-6	once	TGTGCCAGCAGCCCGAGGGAAGCTATATTTGAATATAATTCACCCCTCCACTTT	CASSPREAIFEYNSPLHF
TRBV7-8	TRBD1	TRBJ1-3	-	TGTGCCAGCAGCCAGACAGGGGGAACAAACACCATATATTTT	CASSQTGGTNTIYF
TRBV6-2/TRBV6-3	-	TRBJ2-1	once	TGTGCCAGCAGTTATCGACCCGGGACTCTTAATGAGCAGTTCTTC	CASSYRPGTLNEQFF
TRBV9	-	TRBJ2-1	-	TGTGCCAGCAGCGTAGTGGGGAGTATCTACAATGAGCAGTTCTTC	CASSVVGSIYNEQFF
TRBV7-3	TRBD2	TRBJ2-3	-	TGTGCCAGCAGCTTAGGGCGGGGGGGCACAGATACGCAGTATTTT	CASSLGRGGTDTQYF
TRBV7-9	-	TRBJ2-2	-	TGTGCCAGCAGGTCTACCCTAACTTGGGCTCTACCGAACACCGGGGAGCTGTTTTTT	CASRSTLTWALPNTGELFF
TRBV3-1/TRBV3-2	-	TRBJ2-3	few	TGTGCCAGCAGTTCACAGGGCTCCGTACCAGATACGCAGTATTTT	CASSSQGSVPDTQYF
TRBV7-2	-	TRBJ2-1	-	TGTGCCAGCAGCTTATACGGTGCAAGCTCCTACAATGAGCAGTTCTTC	CASSLYGASSYNEQFF
TRBV13	-	TRBJ2-2	-	TGTGCCAGCAGCTCCCGGACACGCGCGAACACCGGGGAGCTGTTTTTT	CASSSRTRANTGELFF
TRBV7-6	-	TRBJ1-6	-	TGTGCCAGCAGCTTGCAGGGGAGCTCCTATAATTCACCCCTCCACTTT	CASSLQGSSYNSPLHF
TRBV7-6	TRBD2	TRBJ2-7	-	TGTGCCAGCAGCTTAGAGTTGGGGACTAGCGTTTCCTACGAGCAGTACTTC	CASSLELGTSVSYEQYF
TRBV7-3	-	TRBJ1-4	-	TGTGCCAGCAGCTTCGGTGGAGGGGAAAAACTGTTTTTT	CASSFGGGEKLFF
TRBV6-5	-	TRBJ1-2	-	TGTGCCAGCAGTTACAAGGCGGCGCGAACTAACTATGGCTACACCTTC	CASSYKAARTNYGYTF
TRBV14	-	TRBJ1-2	-	TGTGCCAGCAGCCAAGAGCACAGGGCCAATGGCTACACCTTC	CASSQEHRANGYTF
TRBV7-3	TRBD2	TRBJ2-3	once	TGTGCCAGCAGCCCCGGTGGAGCGGGGGGGAGGTATTTT	CASSPGGAGGRYF
TRBV18	TRBD1	TRBJ1-2	-	TGTGCCAGCTCACCCGGACAGGACTATGGCTACACCTTC	CASSPGQDYGYTF
TRBV11-3	-	TRBJ1-1	-	TGTGCCAGCAGCTTAGATCCGACAGGAAGGACTGAAGCTTTCTTT	CASSLDPTGRTEAFF
TRBV7-3	TRBD1	TRBJ1-1	-	TGTGCCAGCAGCTCATCAGGGGGGACCACTGAAGCTTTCTTT	CASSSSGGTTEAFF
TRBV28	-	TRBJ1-1	few	TGTGCCAGCAGTCCCGGGGGGACATTGAACACTGAAGCTTTCTTT	CASSPGGTLNTEAFF
TRBV24-1	TRBD1	TRBJ2-3	many	TGTGCCACCAGTGGGACAGGGTACCAAGATACGCAGTATTTT	CATSGTGYQDTQYF
TRBV3-1/TRBV3-2	-	TRBJ1-6	-	TGTGCCAGCAGCCCGACCGACAGGTCCTCACCCCTCCACTTT	CASSPTDRSSPLHF
TRBV11-3	TRBD2	TRBJ2-5	-	TGTGCCAGCAGCCCGTGGTCTAGCGGGACCGAAGAGACCCAGTACTTC	CASSPWSSGTEETQYF
TRBV24-1	-	TRBJ2-7	-	TGTGCCACCAGTGACGCTGGACTTTCCTACGAGCAGTACTTC	CATSDAGLSYEQYF
TRBV24-1	TRBD1	TRBJ2-7	-	TGTGCCACCAGTGATACCGGGACAGGGGGTTACGAGCAGTACTTC	CATSDTGTGGYEQYF
TRBV12-3/TRBV12-4	-	TRBJ2-3	-	TGTGCCAGCAGGTCCTACACAGATACGCAGTATTTT	CASRSYTDTQYF
TRBV21-1	-	TRBJ1-4	-	TGTGCCAGCCTGGTACAGGGGGCCGGTGAAAAACTGTTTTTT	CASLVQGAGEKLFF
TRBV7-3	TRBD2	TRBJ2-3	once	TGTGCCAGCAGCCGGGGGACTAGCGGGGGGCAAGCGCAGTATTTT	CASSRGTSGGQAQYF
TRBV11-1	-	TRBJ2-5	few	TGTGCCAGCAGCTCGACTATCAGGGGGGCCCAGTACTTC	CASSSTIRGAQYF
TRBV11-2	TRBD1	TRBJ2-5	-	TGTGCCAGCAGCTTAGGTGGGACAGGGGAAGAGACCCAGTACTTC	CASSLGGTGEETQYF
TRBV19	-	TRBJ1-1	-	TGTGCCAGTAGTCCACAAGTCGGGATTGACACTGAAGCTTTCTTT	CASSPQVGIDTEAFF
TRBV6-4	TRBD1	TRBJ1-1	-	TGTGCCAGCAGACCGGGACAGCTGAACACTGAAGCTTTCTTT	CASRPGQLNTEAFF
TRBV11-2	TRBD1	TRBJ1-2	-	TGTGCCAGCAGCTTAGCCGGAGGGGGCGAACCTAACTATGGCTACACCTTC	CASSLAGGGEPNYGYTF
TRBV11-2	-	TRBJ1-2	-	TGTGCCAGCAGCTCTCGGGGGGGGATCTATGGCTACACCTTC	CASSSRGGIYGYTF
TRBV30	TRBD1	TRBJ1-5	once	TGTGCCTGGAGACGACAGGGCGGTTCAGGGCAGCCCCAGCATTTT	CAWRRQGGSGQPQHF